Listed below are T cell receptor beta chains from one sample, sequenced in a study of blood T cell repertoires in COVID-19. Here immunoSEQ multiplex PCR was the method, and the copy in TCRdb shows in-frame clones only, minus some. The repertoire has 180,000 or so clones, more than 65% of them found once; the top ten carry about 10%. Material for sequencing was PBMCs or T cells enriched from blood (not recorded which). These receptor sequences come from a man over 45 who had recovered from COVID-19. CDR3s include the opening cysteine and the closing phenylalanine or tryptophan. D genes are given only for firm matches. Clone size is stated in some rows and not others, as once, few, many or a class when expanded.

clone size,J gene,D gene,V gene,CDR3 DNA,CDR3 protein
.,TRBJ2-3,TRBD1,TRBV28,TGTGCCAGCAGTTTAGCCGGGACAGGGGACACAGATACGCAGTATTTT,CASSLAGTGDTDTQYF
.,TRBJ1-5,.,TRBV5-4,TGTGCCAGCAGTTCCGGACAGCCGGGTCAGCCCCAGCATTTT,CASSSGQPGQPQHF
few,TRBJ1-1,TRBD1,TRBV7-9,TGTGCCAGCAGCCACGACAGGGGAGGGGAGGAAGCTTTCTTT,CASSHDRGGEEAFF
few,TRBJ2-1,.,TRBV6-2/TRBV6-3,TGTGCCAGCAGTTACAGTGGGAGACTATACAATGAGCAGTTCTTC,CASSYSGRLYNEQFF
.,TRBJ1-1,.,TRBV19,TGTGCCAGTTCTGAAGTCGTGCGGGCGAGGAACACTGAAGCTTTCTTT,CASSEVVRARNTEAFF
.,TRBJ2-4,.,TRBV19,TGTGCCAGCAGAATTACAGACAAAAACATTCAGTACTTC,CASRITDKNIQYF
.,TRBJ1-2,.,TRBV14,TGTGCCAGCAGCCAAGATCCCCATAACTATGGCTACACCTTC,CASSQDPHNYGYTF
.,TRBJ1-3,.,TRBV7-8,TGTGCCAGCAGCTTCCTTGAGGGGGCTGGAAACACCATATATTTT,CASSFLEGAGNTIYF
.,TRBJ2-5,TRBD2,TRBV5-6,TGTGCCAGCAGCGTACTAGCGGTAGAGACCCAGTACTTC,CASSVLAVETQYF
.,TRBJ2-1,TRBD2,TRBV27,TGTGCCAGCAGTTTAGAGGCCGCCCTAGCGGGGCCTTACAATGAGCAGTTCTTC,CASSLEAALAGPYNEQFF
once,TRBJ1-6,TRBD1,TRBV6-2/TRBV6-3,TGTGCCAGCAGTTACCGCTGGGGACAGGGAAATTCACCCCTCCACTTT,CASSYRWGQGNSPLHF
.,TRBJ2-3,.,TRBV7-2,TGTGCCAGCAGCCCAGCCGGGGGCAGCGGGAATACGCAGTATTTT,CASSPAGGSGNTQYF
many,TRBJ1-6,TRBD1,TRBV2,TGTGCCAGCAGTGAAACCGGGACAGGGGTTTCACCCCTCCACTTT,CASSETGTGVSPLHF
.,TRBJ2-1,TRBD2,TRBV27,TGTGCCAGCAGGGCGGGGACTAGCGGGAGAGGGCGCAATGAGCAGTTCTTC,CASRAGTSGRGRNEQFF
.,TRBJ2-1,.,TRBV10-2,TGCGCCAGCAGTGAGGTAGTAGCGGTTGCGGAGCAGTTCTTC,CASSEVVAVAEQFF
.,TRBJ2-5,TRBD2,TRBV5-1,TGCGCCAGCAGCTTGGGGGGACTAGCGGGGCAAGAGACCCAGTACTTC,CASSLGGLAGQETQYF
once,TRBJ2-7,TRBD1,TRBV24-1,TGTGCCACCAGTGATGACAGGGTTTACGAGCAGTACTTC,CATSDDRVYEQYF